The next 31 T cell receptor beta chains were all read from a single sample in a study of cytomegalovirus exposure and HLA in healthy donors. Primers for the PCR totalled 60 Vbeta and 13 Jbeta. Assay used: immunoSEQ multiplex PCR; TCRdb lists only in-frame clones, some missing. The table includes about 160,000 clones, 80% detected once. Sequenced sample: PBMCs. The receptors were sampled from a man under 40 in good health and CMV-seronegative.

The rearrangement uses TRBV4-1 and TRBJ1-5, with 7 bases lining up with TRBD1. J was trimmed by 2 bases and V by 4 bases; bases with no gene match: 5. The CDR3 totals 15 residues. Germline V gene sequence: CDR1 MGHRA, CDR2 YSYEKL. As DNA, the CDR3 is TGCGCCAGCAGCCCTCTAGGGACAGGCAATCAGCCCCAGCATTTT. Encoded protein: CASSPLGTGNQPQHF.

The chain employs TRBV7-3 and TRBJ2-1, with 11 bases matching TRBD2. This CDR3 is 15 amino acids long. Germline V gene sequence: CDR1 SGHTA, CDR2 FQGTGA. V was pared by 6 bases and J by 0 bases, with 1 base of the junction left unmatched. CDR3 nucleotide sequence: TGTGCCAGCAGGCTAGCGGGAGGCTCCTACAATGAGCAGTTCTTC. It specifies CASRLAGGSYNEQFF.

The chain joins TRBV6-5 to TRBJ1-1; TRBD1 matches at 7 bases. V lost 5 bases to trimming and J lost 12 bases; unmatched junction nucleotides: 15. The CDR3 totals 14 residues. Germline CDR1 reads MNHEY; CDR2 reads SVGAGI. CDR3 region: CASSASTGVWETFF. DNA for the CDR3: TGTGCCAGCAGTGCCTCAACAGGGGTATGGGAGACTTTCTTT.

CDR3 sequence: CASSSPGLAGGPSYEQYF. The CDR3 nucleotides read TGTGCCAGCAGCTCCCCGGGACTAGCGGGGGGTCCATCCTACGAGCAGTACTTC. This rearrangement joins TRBV13 to TRBJ2-7; 15 bases map to TRBD2. Germline V CDR1 and CDR2: PRHDT, FYEKMQ (reference sequence). V dropped 4 bases and J dropped 1; count of bases not matched to a gene: 8. The CDR3 has 18 residues.

This clone came up once. CDR3 protein: CASSAGLAGNYEQYF. The DNA for the CDR3 is TGTGCCAGCAGCGCGGGACTAGCGGGGAACTACGAGCAGTACTTC. This rearrangement joins TRBV13 to TRBJ2-5; 13 nucleotides align to TRBD2. The better agreement between TRBJ2-7 and the DNA end casts doubt on the J call. The CDR3 extends over 15 amino acids. The germline V gene has CDR1 PRHDT and CDR2 FYEKMQ (reference sequence).

The rearrangement joins TRBV2 to TRBJ2-1; TRBD2 aligns across 15 bases. The CDR3 sequence is 18 residues long. V was clipped by 5 bases and J by 10 bases; unmatched bases: 15. CDR1 SNHLY and CDR2 FYNNEI come from the germline V gene. This chain's CDR3 is CASSPGLAGGNLGGEQFF. The CDR3 nucleotides are TGTGCCAGCAGTCCCGGACTAGCGGGAGGGAACTTGGGGGGGGAGCAGTTCTTC.

The gene calls are TRBV27 and TRBJ2-3, with 12 positions matching TRBD2. V trimming: 3 bases; J trimming: 6 bases; junction bases outside the gene matches: 7. The germline V gene encodes CDR1 MNHEY and CDR2 SMNVEV (reference sequence). This CDR3 is built from 16 residues. In nucleotides, the CDR3 is TGTGCCAGCAGTTTGCGACTAGCGGGAGAGGGTGATACGCAGTATTTT. This encodes CASSLRLAGEGDTQYF.

Here the CDR3 reads CASSTGESQPQHF. CDR3 DNA sequence: TGTGCCAGCAGCACAGGGGAGAGTCAGCCCCAGCATTTT. The chain has TRBV27 and TRBJ1-5; TRBD1 aligns across 7 bases. This CDR3 contains 13 residues. After removal of 6 bases from V and 6 bases from J, the junction contained 5 bases not matched to a gene. Germline V CDR1 and CDR2: MNHEY, SMNVEV (reference sequence).

This rearrangement joins TRBV6-1 to TRBJ2-7; 7 positions match TRBD1. Unmatched junction bases numbered 12, after V lost 4 bases and J lost 3 bases. Germline CDR1 is MNHNS and CDR2 is SASEGT. The CDR3 is 16 amino acids. In DNA, the CDR3 is TGTGCCAGCAGTGGATATATTGGGACAGCAAACTACGAGCAGTACTTC. Encoded protein: CASSGYIGTANYEQYF.

This clone came up a few times. V is TRBV10-1 and J is TRBJ1-2; 9 bases line up with TRBD1. Germline V gene sequence: CDR1 WNHNN, CDR2 SYGVQD (reference sequence). The length of the CDR3 is 12 residues. The trim removed 8 bases at V and 2 bases at J, leaving 0 bases unmatched. CDR3: CASGQGNYGYTF. CDR3 nucleotides: TGCGCCAGCGGACAGGGGAACTATGGCTACACCTTC.

This clone was detected a few times. The genes are TRBV19 and TRBJ1-5; 9 bases line up with TRBD1. The ends lost 6 bases at V and 5 bases at J; junction bases unmatched: 8. CDR3 length: 15 amino acids. Germline V lookup: CDR1 LNHDA, CDR2 SQIVND (reference sequence). The DNA for the CDR3 is TGTGCCAGTAGACAGGACAGGGGAATAGATCAGCCCCAGCATTTT. Amino acid sequence: CASRQDRGIDQPQHF.

V is TRBV6-5 and J is TRBJ1-1, with TRBD1 as a possible D gene (6 bases). CDR1 and CDR2 (germline): MNHEY, SVGAGI. CDR3 length: 13 amino acids. The V end lost 6 bases, the J end lost 5 bases, and 13 bases lay between the germline ends. Here the CDR3 DNA reads TGTGCCAGCAGGTTACAGGGATGGACTGAAGCTTTCTTT. The encoded protein is CASRLQGWTEAFF.

This sequence joins TRBV28 and TRBJ2-1; 7 nucleotides line up with TRBD1. The CDR3 contains 15 residues. The ends lost 6 bases at V and 6 bases at J; junction bases unmatched: 11. The germline CDR1 and CDR2 sequences are MDHEN and SYDVKM. The CDR3 nucleotides read TGTGCCAGCAGCCTTCGCCCGACAGGGATCAATGAGCAGTTCTTC. Amino acid sequence: CASSLRPTGINEQFF.

V is TRBV13 and J is TRBJ2-5, with D tentatively TRBD1 (6 bases). The J call may be wrong; the DNA end is better matched by TRBJ2-7. The germline gives CDR1 PRHDT, CDR2 FYEKMQ (reference sequence). This CDR3 has 14 residues. The chain's CDR3 is CASRDSIQSYEQYF. CDR3 nucleotide sequence: TGTGCCAGCAGGGACAGTATACAATCCTACGAGCAGTACTTC.

The chain employs TRBV7-8 and TRBJ1-6, with 10 nucleotides matching TRBD1. The CDR3 consists of 14 residues. After removal of 4 bases from V and 14 bases from J, the junction contained 8 bases not matched to a gene. Per the germline V gene, CDR1 is SGHVS and CDR2 is FQNEAQ. DNA for the CDR3: TGTGCCAGCAGCTCCGGGACAGGGGTTGTGGCCCTCCACTTT. It translates to CASSSGTGVVALHF.

The gene calls are TRBV5-1 and TRBJ2-5, with 9 bases identical to TRBD2. This CDR3 is 15 amino acids long. Germline-derived CDR1 and CDR2 are SGHRS and YFSETQ. V lost 0 bases and J lost 2; bases outside the gene matches: 2. The CDR3 nucleotides read TGCGCCAGCAGCTTGGCTGCGGGAGGGCAAGAGACCCAGTACTTC. Protein: CASSLAAGGQETQYF.

The chain uses TRBV4-3 and TRBJ1-1; D call uncertain. V gave up 0 bases and J gave up 1 base, with 6 bases separating them. This CDR3 has 14 amino acids. Germline lookup yields CDR1 LGHNA and CDR2 YSLEER. The CDR3 reads CASSQESRNTEAFF. The CDR3 region has the DNA TGCGCCAGCAGCCAAGAATCCCGGAACACTGAAGCTTTCTTT.

CDR3 nucleotide sequence: TGTGCCAGCAGCTTATCGGGACAGTGGAGCGAGCAGTACTTC. It specifies CASSLSGQWSEQYF. V and J are TRBV7-2 and TRBJ2-7; 7 positions agree with TRBD1. J lost 6 bases, V lost 2 bases, and 7 bases had no gene match. The length of the CDR3 is 14 residues. Germline V lookup: CDR1 SGHTA, CDR2 FQGNSA.

The rearrangement uses TRBV30 and TRBJ2-5; 7 nucleotides agree with TRBD2. The DNA end is more similar to TRBJ2-7, so the J call may be wrong. Germline-derived CDR1 and CDR2 are GTSNPN and SVGIG (reference sequence). This CDR3 is 15 amino acids long. In DNA, the CDR3 is TGTGCCTGGCTGGGGGGGGACCATAGCTCCTACGAGCAGTACTTC. This gives the protein CAWLGGDHSSYEQYF.

The rearrangement joins TRBV11-2 to TRBJ2-1, with 10 bases matching TRBD2. Unmatched junction bases numbered 12, after V lost 5 bases and J lost 8 bases. CDR1 is SGHAT, CDR2 FQNNGV, per germline. The CDR3 totals 16 residues. CDR3 region: CASSPTSGSLDYEQFF. CDR3 nucleotides: TGTGCCAGCAGCCCGACTAGCGGGTCCCTGGACTATGAGCAGTTCTTC. Supplemented by reference TRBV11-2 and TRBJ2-1, the full variable domain reads EAGVAQSPRYKIIEKRQSVAFWCNPISGHATLYWYQQILGQGPKLLIQFQNNGVVDDSQLPKDRFSAERLKGVDSTLKIQPAKLEDSAVYLCASSPTSGSLDYEQFFGPGTRLTVL.

The chain couples TRBV28 to TRBJ2-3; 11 bases agree with TRBD2. The CDR3 runs 17 residues. From germline, CDR1 is MDHEN and CDR2 SYDVKM. J gave up 5 bases and V 8 bases, and 15 bases lay outside the gene matches. CDR3 nucleotide sequence: TGTGCCAGCGGCCGATTACTAGCGGGGGATAATCAAGATACGCAGTATTTT. This translates into CASGRLLAGDNQDTQYF.

The chain joins TRBV4-3 to TRBJ1-5; 7 bases match TRBD1. Germline lookup yields CDR1 LGHNA and CDR2 YSLEER. V gave up 4 bases and J gave up 1 base; unmatched junction bases: 4. The CDR3 has 15 residues. CDR3 bases: TGCGCCAGCAGCCGGCTGACAGGGAGCAATCAGCCCCAGCATTTT. As protein: CASSRLTGSNQPQHF.

This CDR3 reads CASSFPTGLGGYTF. CDR3 DNA: TGTGCCAGCAGCTTTCCCACAGGGTTAGGAGGCTACACCTTC. V gene TRBV7-9 combines with J gene TRBJ1-2, with TRBD1 as a possible D gene (6 bases). Germline V gene data show CDR1 as SEHNR and CDR2 as FQNEAQ (reference sequence). V lost 3 bases, J lost 8 bases, and 16 bases lay in between. The CDR3 runs to 14 residues.

This sequence joins TRBV4-2 and TRBJ2-7, with 9 bases that match TRBD1. CDR1 and CDR2 from the germline V gene are LGHNA and YNFKEQ. This CDR3 spans 16 amino acids. Trimming at V came to 3 bases and at J to 2 bases, leaving 8 bases not matched to a gene. The CDR3, as DNA: TGTGCCAGCAGCCAGGGGAGCGGGACAGGGACCTACGAGCAGTACTTC. This encodes CASSQGSGTGTYEQYF.

The V gene is TRBV19, the J gene TRBJ2-1; possibly TRBD1 for D (5 bases). The CDR3 has 15 amino acids. The germline V gene has CDR1 LNHDA and CDR2 SQIVND (reference sequence). In DNA form, the CDR3 reads TGTGCAGTCAGAACAGGCGCGAGCTCCTACAATGAGCAGTTCTTC. It encodes CAVRTGASSYNEQFF.

This clone appeared a single time. The chain joins TRBV7-9 to TRBJ2-5, with D perhaps TRBD1 (6 bases). Trimming removed 4 bases at V and 7 bases at J, with 19 bases between. The CDR3 is made up of 15 amino acids. CDR1 SEHNR and CDR2 FQNEAQ come from the germline V gene (reference sequence). The CDR3, as DNA: TGTGCCAGCAGCTCACCCACCCACAGGGTTTGGACCCAGTACTTC. Encoded protein: CASSSPTHRVWTQYF.

The chain uses TRBV19 and TRBJ2-3; TRBD2 agrees at 9 bases. J gave up 6 bases and V 3 bases, and 7 bases lay outside the gene matches. The CDR3 has 15 residues. Germline V gene sequence: CDR1 LNHDA, CDR2 SQIVND (reference sequence). The CDR3 DNA is TGTGCCAGTAGTATTAGCGGGGGCCGCTGGGATACGCAGTATTTT. It is translated as CASSISGGRWDTQYF.

The rearrangement links TRBV10-3 to TRBJ1-3; no definite D call. CDR3 size: 12 residues. Germline lookup yields CDR1 ENHRY and CDR2 SYGVKD. Trimming took off 7 bases at V and 4 bases at J, with 8 bases between the two ends. CDR3 in amino acids: CAITPSGNTIYF. CDR3 nucleotides: TGTGCCATCACCCCTTCCGGAAACACCATATATTTT.

Here the CDR3 DNA reads TGCGCCAGCAGTGAGACCGCCGGCTACAATGAGCAGTTCTTC. It is translated as CASSETAGYNEQFF. The chain carries TRBV10-1 and TRBJ2-1; D gene unclear. Trimming left V 2 bases short and J 3 bases short, with 8 bases between. The length of the CDR3 is 14 residues. CDR1 and CDR2 from the germline V gene are WNHNN and SYGVQD (reference sequence).

V is TRBV27 and J is TRBJ2-1; 14 bases agree with TRBD2. With V trimmed by 3 bases and J by 12 bases, 7 bases remained unmatched. The CDR3 has 15 amino acids. The germline gives CDR1 MNHEY, CDR2 SMNVEV (reference sequence). CDR3 sequence reads: CASSLAGTSGSRQFF. CDR3 DNA sequence: TGTGCCAGCAGTTTGGCTGGGACTAGCGGGAGTAGGCAGTTCTTC.

The V call is TRBV6-5, the J call TRBJ1-2; the match to TRBD1 covers 9 bases. Germline CDR1 is MNHEY and CDR2 is SVGAGI. This CDR3 contains 14 residues. V shed 0 bases, J shed 5 bases, and the junction held 1 base outside the gene matches. The CDR3 here is CASSYSDRGYGYTF. The CDR3 DNA reads as TGTGCCAGCAGTTACTCAGACAGGGGGTATGGCTACACCTTC.